The T cell receptor (beta chain) under discussion was sequenced for a study of blood T cell repertoires in COVID-19. Across the study: Both acute and convalescent COVID-19 samples were obtained from the United States, Italy and Spain. PBMCs, B-cell-depleted T cells, or T cells provided the cDNA or gDNA that made up the material.

Germline V lookup: CDR1 SGHRS, CDR2 YFSETQ. The V segment lost 2 bases and the J segment 3 bases; nucleotides outside the gene matches: 7. The CDR3 consists of 15 residues. The table came from immunoSEQ multiplex PCR; TCRdb's copy has only in-frame clones and leaves some out. Here the sample spans about 300,000 clones, over 85% being singletons. Enrollment of patients from Seattle took place during active infection, with longitudinal follow-up. Sequencing input: peripheral blood. The rearrangement joins TRBV5-1 to TRBJ2-7; 8 bases align to TRBD2. The sequence was obtained from a woman aged 25 to 39 with COVID-19, enrolled during active disease. Here the CDR3 reads CASSFSLAGGYEQYF. CDR3 nucleotides: TGCGCCAGCAGCTTTTCTCTAGCGGGCGGCTACGAGCAGTACTTC.